Presented here are 12 T cell receptor beta chains from one specimen sequenced in a study of radiotherapy plus CTLA-4 blockade in lung cancer. Clones were read by immunoSEQ multiplex PCR, and TCRdb kept only the in-frame ones, dropping some. This table has 30,000 to 45,000 clones, approximately 77% appearing once. The sequenced sample was peripheral blood, obtained from a patient treated with radiotherapy plus ipilimumab. The receptors here all came from a human donor with non-small cell lung cancer who had stable disease on radiotherapy plus ipilimumab.

This chain links TRBV7-9 with TRBJ1-4; 9 bases agree with TRBD1. Germline V lookup: CDR1 SEHNR, CDR2 FQNEAQ (reference sequence). Germline trimming cut 1 base from V and 7 bases from J; bases unmatched to any gene: 4. CDR3 size: 15 residues. In DNA, the CDR3 is TGTGCCAGCAGCTTAGTGGGACAGGGCTTTGAAAAACTGTTTTTT. Amino acid sequence: CASSLVGQGFEKLFF.

This chain uses TRBV5-5 with TRBJ2-7; D is possibly TRBD1 (6 bases). CDR3 length equals 16 residues. Germline V CDR1 and CDR2: SGHKS, YYEKEE (reference sequence). V was trimmed by 2 bases and J by 3 bases, leaving 18 bases between them. In DNA, the CDR3 is TGTGCCAGCAGCTTAGGGTCCGGGACACTCGGCTACGAGCAGTACTTC. Its translation is CASSLGSGTLGYEQYF.

The chain carries TRBV5-1 and TRBJ1-1; D possibly corresponds to TRBD1 (5 bases). The CDR3 totals 15 residues. CDR1 and CDR2 (germline): SGHRS, YFSETQ. V was trimmed by 5 bases and J by 4 bases, leaving 18 bases between them. The CDR3 loop is CASRSGGGSITEAFF. The DNA for the CDR3 is TGCGCCAGCAGATCTGGGGGGGGATCGATCACTGAAGCTTTCTTT.

This clone was seen more than once but under ten times. The chain links TRBV7-9 to TRBJ1-4; D possibly corresponds to TRBD1 (6 bases). V gave up 4 bases and J gave up 13 bases, with 16 bases separating them. Germline CDR1 and CDR2: SEHNR and FQNEAQ (reference sequence). The length of the CDR3 is 13 residues. CDR3 sequence (DNA): TGTGCCAGCAGCTCTGATGGGACACTGGGACTGTTTTTT. Translation gives CASSSDGTLGLFF.

V gene TRBV2 combines with J gene TRBJ2-7; D is perhaps TRBD2 (6 bases). Per the germline V gene, CDR1 is SNHLY and CDR2 is FYNNEI. Trimming stripped 4 bases from V and 7 bases from J, with 20 bases between. The CDR3 runs 15 residues. The CDR3 here is CASSAHSGPGSEQYF. The DNA of the CDR3 is TGTGCCAGCAGTGCCCATAGCGGCCCCGGCAGTGAGCAGTACTTC. Supplemented by reference TRBV2 and TRBJ2-7, the full variable domain reads EPEVTQTPSHQVTQMGQEVILRCVPISNHLYFYWYRQILGQKVEFLVSFYNNEISEKSEIFDDQFSVERPDGSNFTLKIRSTKLEDSAMYFCASSAHSGPGSEQYFGPGTRLTVT.

As regards this clone: The same CDR3 is also encoded by other DNA sequences in this sample. The chain employs TRBV18 and TRBJ2-5; TRBD2 is a possible D gene (5 bases). Between the trimmed V and J ends, which lost 3 bases and 5 bases, there was a span of 16 bases. Germline lookup yields CDR1 KGHSH and CDR2 LQKENI. This CDR3 has 15 amino acids. DNA for the CDR3: TGTGCCAGCTCACCCCGAGGAGGTGGGTCGGAGACCCAGTACTTC. This gives the protein CASSPRGGGSETQYF. The whole variable domain, remainder taken from reference TRBV18 and TRBJ2-5, is NAGVMQNPRHLVRRRGQEARLRCSPMKGHSHVYWYRQLPEEGLKFMVYLQKENIIDESGMPKERFSAEFPKEGPSILRIQQVVRGDSAAYFCASSPRGGGSETQYFGPGTRLLVL.

The chain couples TRBV25-1 to TRBJ2-5; 8 bases are shared with TRBD1. CDR1 and CDR2 (germline): MGHDK, SYGVNS. V trimming: 3 bases; J trimming: 5 bases; junction bases outside the gene matches: 8. The CDR3 sequence is 15 residues long. The CDR3: CASSDPATGVETQYF. The CDR3 DNA sequence: TGTGCCAGCAGTGATCCCGCGACAGGGGTGGAGACCCAGTACTTC.

This clone was detected a few times. The V gene is TRBV11-2, the J gene TRBJ2-1, with a weak D call TRBD2 (7 bases). Germline V gene lookup returns CDR1 SGHAT and CDR2 FQNNGV. V shed 11 bases and J shed 5 bases, with 19 bases lying between them. This CDR3 region has 14 residues. The CDR3 sequence: CALKGGGRNNEQFF. The CDR3, as DNA: TGTGCCCTTAAAGGGGGGGGGCGCAACAATGAGCAGTTCTTC.

The rearrangement links TRBV11-2 to TRBJ2-5; D is possibly TRBD1 (7 bases). Germline CDR1 and CDR2: SGHAT and FQNNGV. Trimming stripped 8 bases from V and 3 bases from J, with 16 bases between. The CDR3 covers 14 residues. The CDR3 nucleotides are TGTGCCAGCGCGGCGGGACAGAAAAAAGAGACCCAGTACTTC. This gives the protein CASAAGQKKETQYF.

V usage is TRBV7-9 and J usage is TRBJ2-1, with 9 bases fitting TRBD1. J lost 6 bases, V lost 3 bases, and 3 bases had no gene match. The CDR3 has 14 amino acids. From germline, CDR1 is SEHNR and CDR2 FQNEAQ (reference sequence). CDR3 nucleotides: TGTGCCAGCAGCTTGGGACAGGGCTTCAATGAGCAGTTCTTC. This translates into CASSLGQGFNEQFF.

The chain recombines TRBV7-8 with TRBJ2-1, with TRBD1 matching over 7 bases. With 5 bases clipped from V and 4 bases from J, the junction kept 5 bases outside the gene matches. CDR3 length: 14 amino acids. The germline V gene has CDR1 SGHVS and CDR2 FQNEAQ. The CDR3 is CASSARDSYNEQFF. CDR3 DNA sequence: TGTGCCAGCAGCGCCCGGGACAGTTACAATGAGCAGTTCTTC.

The rearrangement uses TRBV27 and TRBJ2-5; 7 bases align to TRBD2. CDR1 and CDR2 from the germline V gene are MNHEY and SMNVEV (reference sequence). The CDR3 is 19 residues long. J was trimmed by 1 base and V by 10 bases; bases with no gene match: 24. CDR3 DNA sequence: TGTGCCAACCCATTTTTGGACTTAAGCGGGGCTACCACCCAAGAGACCCAGTACTTC. Its translation: CANPFLDLSGATTQETQYF.